This T cell receptor (beta chain) was captured by sequencing in a study of blood T cell repertoires in COVID-19. Study-wide context: Acute-phase and convalescent COVID-19 samples originated in the United States, Italy and Spain.

Produced via immunoSEQ multiplex PCR; TCRdb's table is partial and in-frame only. The sample holds about 300,000 clones, roughly 90% seen once. The sequencing input was peripheral blood. This TCR came from a man younger than 30 who had recovered from COVID-19.

In DNA, the CDR3 is TGTGCCAGCAGTTTGGGACAGGGTCAATCCTCCTATAATTCACCCCTCCACTTT. Translating it yields CASSLGQGQSSYNSPLHF. The V gene is TRBV27, the J gene TRBJ1-6, with 9 bases identical to TRBD1. The V gene's germline CDR1 is MNHEY and CDR2 SMNVEV (reference sequence). V was pared by 3 bases and J by 0 bases, with 6 bases of the junction left unmatched. The CDR3 length is 18 residues.